This TCR beta chain was documented in a study of shared clonotypes between healthy human individuals. Whole-study context: The donor group consisted of a couple of women and three men, aged 18 to 49.

Researchers ran the assay at a deep level. Each subset's genomic DNA was shared equally among a number of immunoSEQ plates. Methods used by the authors: Junction-only sequences without quality scores came from ImmunoSEQ, so filtering differed. Data came from immunoSEQ multiplex PCR; TCRdb stores just in-frame clones and leaves some out. V and J calls and clone size come straight from that table; D and trimming were deduced from the DNA. Here the sample spans about 510,000 clones, nearly 80% being singletons. On this clone itself: The same CDR3 is also encoded by other DNA sequences in this sample.

The receptor comes from a woman aged 40 to 55 in good health. Some clones in this sample may be carry-over from other donors' samples. Sequencing input: PBMCs.

In nucleotides, the CDR3 is TGTGCCAGCTCACCGGGACTAGCGGGAGGAACCTACGAGCAGTACTTC. Translated, it gives CASSPGLAGGTYEQYF. The chain has TRBV18 and TRBJ2-7; 15 positions agree with TRBD2. The CDR3 contains 16 residues. V lost 3 bases to trimming and J lost 2 bases; unmatched junction nucleotides: 2. The germline gives CDR1 KGHSH, CDR2 LQKENI.